This T cell receptor (beta chain) comes out of a study of cytomegalovirus exposure and HLA in healthy donors (dated by TCRdb to between 2016 and 2019). Regarding the research as a whole: An earlier analysis of some 500 of the donors reported approximately 270 Gb of sequence data and more than 90 million unique TCR beta sequences from 150 million to 200 million T cells. In a later analysis, previously published TCR beta repertoires from several hundred donors were re-analyzed and high-resolution HLA genotyping was added so that TCR occurrence patterns could be studied. A separate validation cohort of approximately 130 different subjects was used in addition to the roughly 640-subject first cohort. Among the roughly 370 genotyped donors, around 81% belonged to the genetic ancestry cluster associated with self-reported Caucasian donors. Rather than using new phenotypic data, the later analysis identified candidate immune exposures from TCR beta sequences and from how often those sequences occurred across donors. Across around 400 genotyped donors of the cohort, an average of about 240,000 unique TCR beta nucleotide sequences per donor were sequenced, and roughly 17% of those sequences were non-productive. All discovery cohort repertoires had been generated using a single sequencing platform. The number of donors typed differed by locus, with 629-630 for A, B, C, DRB1 and DQB1, approximately 500 for DQA1, under 610 for DPA1, and some 450 for DPB1. Genome-wide SNP genotypes for about 60% of the roughly 700 donors were used in a later genetic analysis, which treated that subset as a discovery cohort. An earlier analysis of around 640 of the donors used high-throughput TCR beta sequencing to judge whether each TCR beta V gene segment behaved as functional or pseudogenic. Because of strong linkage in the cohort, a handful of DR-DQ haplotypes were treated as single units for association and clustering. The study used immunosequencing to profile the T cell repertoires of some 600 subjects and linked those repertoires to cytomegalovirus serostatus. Donor age, sex, ethnicity and CMV serostatus were compiled alongside the repertoire data. The study combined high-throughput TCR immunosequencing, statistical association of individual TCRs with disease status, and machine learning to predict cytomegalovirus infection status. An early release covering just under 650 HLA-typed donors comprised approximately 300 gigabases of sequencing data and around 80 million unique TCR sequences. HLA typing covered class I and class II loci at four-digit resolution. The study aimed to test whether cataloging public T cell receptors could reveal signatures of past pathogen exposure. Overall study results and their limits: Only TCR beta chains were sequenced in this cohort, and the absence of alpha or paired-chain data limited detectable features. A cluster of highly shared sequence variants was judged likely to represent a technical artifact of the sequencing pipeline. In vitro tests confirmed that a few of the cytomegalovirus-associated TCR beta chains recognize cytomegalovirus antigens. The classifier was reported to diagnose cytomegalovirus status with high specificity and sensitivity in both the original cohort and the validation cohort. An association between a missense DCLRE1C variant and V-gene and J-gene trimming of TCR beta chains was found in a later genetic analysis and replicated in an independent cohort. The 87-base-pair reads could not distinguish some IMGT-functional V segments, including TRBV6-2 and TRBV6-3, so those segments were excluded. A further reported finding was that TCR beta sequences accurately predicted the HLA-A and HLA-B alleles for most subjects in the first cohort. According to a later analysis, most CMV-associated TCR beta chains appeared to be HLA-restricted, and the HLA associations seemed to be driven largely by CMV exposure. In a later analysis, HLA-associated TCR beta chains were found to be more clonally expanded and to have lower generation probabilities than equally common non-associated chains. The authors suggested that the approach could potentially be extended to other disease states and immunological phenotypes. Because some donors lacked HLA typing at each locus, the association tests relied only on the typed subset. Broadly in line with IMGT annotations, most TCR beta V segments showed up in productive rearrangements about 90% or about 30% of the time in an earlier analysis of approximately 640 of the donors. Strong co-occurrence of HLA alleles, especially DR and DQ, made assigning TCR associations to individual alleles difficult. According to a later analysis, TCR association rates differed among HLA loci, with DRB1 alleles showing the most associated TCRs and HLA-C alleles showing the fewest. Compared with the 666-donor mean, donors in an Asian-associated ancestry cluster had fewer N-insertions in productive TCRs, according to a later genetic analysis. Most TCR sequences were observed very rarely across donors, whereas some public TCRs were present in many individuals. Because counts were too low, roughly 16 rarely observed V segments, including chromosome 9 orphons, were left out of the earlier analysis of some 640 of the donors. In a later analysis, some 17,000 TCR beta sequences were associated with specific HLA alleles at a false discovery rate of 0.05. The study gave a list of 150 to 200 TCR beta chains associated with cytomegalovirus. The only immune exposure information available for the cohort was CMV serostatus. Several of the top co-occurrence clusters appeared to be linked to parvovirus B19, influenza, CMV and Epstein-Barr virus, according to a later analysis. Linkage disequilibrium might explain the correlated functional status among segregating V segments, but an unknown experimental factor could not be ruled out. Sequencing depth was assumed to be roughly uniform across donors in the presence/absence analyses, though that assumption may not hold.

The library was made by the immunoSEQ multiplex PCR assay. For the multiplex PCR, a mixture combining 60 forward primers for TCR Vbeta segments and 13 reverse primers for TCR Jbeta segments was used. Amplification of the CDR3 region of rearranged TCR beta genes was performed with a multiplex PCR assay on genomic DNA. The amplified TCR beta libraries were sequenced on the Illumina HiSeq System as 87-base-pair reads. Per the original workflow: A later analysis tallied 75 million to 85 million unique TCR beta chains across the 650 to 750 repertoires, and about 12 million of those chains were shared by two or more donors. Raw reads were error-corrected and collapsed into unique sequences with a nearest-neighbor algorithm that merged closely related sequences to remove PCR and sequencing errors. V, D and J gene segments were assigned by aligning CDR3 sequences to IMGT reference sequences. Each retained sequence needed at least a six-nucleotide match to both a V gene segment and a J gene segment. A rearrangement counted as productive if the CDR3 had no stop codons and remained in frame with V and J, and every other rearrangement counted as non-productive. CDR3 was defined by IMGT convention, running from the second conserved V-encoded cysteine to the conserved J-encoded phenylalanine. Sequences without an unambiguous match to a single V gene segment were excluded from the earlier analysis of over 500 of the donors. In an earlier analysis of a few hundred of the donors, V segments were called functional above 56.7% productive rearrangements and were called segregating when the between-donor standard deviation exceeded 5%. A statistical classification framework was built to diagnose cytomegalovirus status from the catalog of TCR beta chain sequences. In a later analysis, TCR nucleotide sequences were compared against IMGT/GENE-DB human TR gene sequences so that V and J genes could be assigned. The TCRdist pipeline was used in a later analysis to assign CDR3 sequences and most-parsimonious VDJ recombination scenarios. A later analysis defined each TCR beta chain by its CDR3 amino acid sequence plus V-gene family, and excluded reads lacking a unique V-gene family. To address suspected cross-contamination and a sequencing artifact, a later analysis removed 592 highly shared, low-generation-probability nucleotide sequences. In a later analysis, a clonal expansion index for each public chain was calculated from normalized within-repertoire ranks of inferred template counts. A later analysis computed generation probabilities with a VDJ recombination model fitted to out-of-frame rearrangements, and checked the results against IGoR. In a later analysis, hypergeometric tests were used to score TCR-TCR, TCR-HLA and TCR-CMV co-occurrence, with a repertoire-size bias correction applied to TCR pairs. To estimate false discovery rates, a later analysis permuted the HLA or CMV assignments 20 times. A later analysis grouped co-occurring TCRs with DBSCAN, adding TCRdist sequence similarity when clustering within HLA-allele-positive subsets. Co-occurrence clustering excluded repertoires with fewer than 30,000 or more than 120,000 public chains, plus five with anomalous nucleotide sharing. What TCRdb holds here is the immuneACCESS table cut down to in-frame rearrangements. Part of the clones is not present; checked against another copy, under half of the missing clones reflect an unresolved V gene, and the others are unexplained. V and J calls and clone size follow that table, whereas D and trimming were derived from the DNA. This sample's table has entries for 100,000 to 150,000 clones. The ten largest account for roughly 3.5% of the sample.

The cohort consisted of 600 to 700 healthy bone marrow donors. At the time of sampling, every cohort member was nominally healthy, though immune exposures that went unrecorded were likely present. The donor tested CMV seronegative, placing the donor among the 350 or so seronegative members of the cohort. Every donor gave a peripheral blood sample, and the peripheral blood mononuclear cells from that sample were used for TCR beta sequencing. The Qiagen DNeasy Blood Extraction Kit was used to extract genomic DNA from the blood cell samples. About this clone: Its antigen is currently not known.

V is shortened by 6 bases, J by 3 bases, and the region joining them spans 15 bases. CDR1 and CDR2, per the germline V gene, are SGHTS and YDEGEE. The CDR3 contains 14 residues, cysteine and phenylalanine counted. CDR3 DNA is the only sequence kept; it has 42 bases, read in frame from the first base. The sequence was obtained from a young man in good health and CMV-seronegative. The source material was PBMCs. The chain is encoded by TRBV5-8 joined to TRBJ1-1; no D gene can be assigned with confidence. The sequence in DNA is TGTGCCAGCACCTCCTGGGCGCCAGACACTGAAGCTTTCTTT. Its amino acids are CASTSWAPDTEAFF.